A selection of T cell receptor beta chains follows, all from one sample in a study of blood T cells in healthy people across ages. TCRdb ran MiXCR on the 5' RACE reads and lists one entry per CDR3 protein. The sample has about 770,000 distinct CDR3 sequences; around 43% are singletons. The specimen was blood. These receptors were collected from a man aged 55 to 70 in good health. Both conserved end residues are part of each CDR3. The D gene is left open where the match is weak.

v_call d_call cdr3_aa
TRBV6-1 TRBD2 CASTATSGGADTQYF
TRBV7-2 - CASSLVAGSTDTQYF
TRBV25-1 - CASSESPRHETQYF
TRBV20-1 - CSAPRARGSTYRYEQYF
TRBV18 - CASSLEQGIIYEQYF
TRBV11-2 - CASSWPNIDEQFF
TRBV5-5 - CASSSAREQYF
TRBV12-3/TRBV12-4 TRBD1 CASSDWTGENTEAFF
TRBV27 TRBD1 CASRGTGLNYGYTF
TRBV20-1 - CSARAGPPSGQPQHF
TRBV7-8 - CASSPQPYEDYGYTF
TRBV7-2 - CASSYSYGVGGSYNEQFF
TRBV10-3 - CAISLVRYYGYTF
TRBV10-2 - CASSAPQGRYEQYF
TRBV4-3 - CASSQDHIGINQPQHF
TRBV18 TRBD1 CASSSGQGPNSSLHF
TRBV19 - CASSMTRVNEQFF
TRBV5-5 TRBD1 CASGWGQGSSYEQYF
TRBV6-1 - CASSELLAMLFF
TRBV12-3/TRBV12-4 TRBD1 CASSLQGGNSPLHF
TRBV7-2 TRBD2 CASSRTSGAETQYF
TRBV7-3 TRBD2 CASSLQSAGVYNEQFF
TRBV10-3 TRBD1 CATRVPQGAHQETQYF
TRBV18 - CASSREGLPKETQYF
TRBV9 - CASSVEASIGELFF
TRBV7-2 TRBD1 CASSLAGTGGFVETQYF
TRBV20-1 TRBD2 CSAGPGGNKNIQYF
TRBV7-2 - CASSSYLIRGAETQYF
TRBV7-2 TRBD2 CASRGGLASYNEQFF
TRBV5-1 TRBD2 CASSPTGTSGGARNEQFF
TRBV27 TRBD1 CASSTRDRGHHTKYYEQYF
TRBV3-1 - CASSRPRTGGFYEQYF
TRBV6-6 - CASRDLRETQYF
TRBV20-1 TRBD2 CSAKGAGGTDTQYF
TRBV20-1 - CSAIESTPRREQYF
TRBV6-1 - CASSEGYAGANILTF
TRBV7-6 TRBD2 CASSSGLAGDNEQFF